Presented here are 18 T cell receptor beta chains from one specimen sequenced in a study of PD-1 blockade in classical Hodgkin lymphoma. Every single patient, without exception, relapsed after autologous stem cell transplantation, and brentuximab vedotin exposure varied. The repertoire was sequenced with immunoSEQ multiplex PCR; TCRdb's copy has only in-frame clones and lacks some. The sample holds approximately 61,000 clones, 80% to 90% seen once. The source material was peripheral blood mononuclear cells (PBMCs), sampled at baseline. The receptors stem from a human donor with classical Hodgkin lymphoma.

The V gene is TRBV4-1, the J gene TRBJ1-2; D is perhaps TRBD1 (5 bases). The ends were cut back, 3 bases at V and 4 bases at J, with 15 bases in the middle. The germline gives CDR1 MGHRA, CDR2 YSYEKL. The CDR3 is made up of 15 amino acids. The CDR3 sequence: CASSHLDRGSYGYTF. CDR3 in DNA: TGCGCCAGCAGCCACCTCGATAGGGGATCCTATGGCTACACCTTC.

The V gene is TRBV5-1, the J gene TRBJ2-3; 7 bases map to TRBD2. CDR1 is SGHRS and CDR2 is YFSETQ in the germline V gene. With V trimmed by 7 bases and J by 2 bases, 7 bases remained unmatched. This CDR3 comprises 14 residues. CDR3 region: CASARGEYTDTQYF. CDR3 bases: TGCGCCAGCGCTCGGGGGGAATACACAGATACGCAGTATTTT.

The rearrangement uses TRBV21-1 and TRBJ2-7. TRBV21-1 constitutes a pseudogene. There are 13 residues in the CDR3. The CDR3 DNA reads TGTGCCAGCAGCGGCACGAGCTCCTACGAGCAGTACTTC. Protein product: CASSGTSSYEQYF.

This clone was seen only a few times. This rearrangement joins TRBV6-5 to TRBJ1-4, with D tentatively TRBD1 (6 bases). The CDR3 extends over 15 amino acids. Germline lookup yields CDR1 MNHEY and CDR2 SVGAGI. V was clipped by 0 bases and J by 13 bases, with 18 bases between them. CDR3 nucleotide sequence: TGTGCCAGCAGTTACTCGACGGGGGCCCTCGGGGGACTGTTTTTT. Translated: CASSYSTGALGGLFF.

The chain combines TRBV2 with TRBJ1-2; no clear D gene. The germline V gene has CDR1 SNHLY and CDR2 FYNNEI. The CDR3 loop spans 12 amino acids. The V and J ends lost 4 bases and 4 bases respectively, with 7 bases between them. This CDR3 is CASSGGSYGYTF. CDR3 DNA sequence: TGTGCCAGCAGTGGCGGGTCCTATGGCTACACCTTC.

CDR3 nucleotides: TGTGCCAGCAGGAGGGGACCGAGAAGTAGCTCCCTCAATGAGCAGTTCTTC. It is translated as CASRRGPRSSSLNEQFF. The rearrangement links TRBV27 to TRBJ2-1, with D possibly called TRBD1 or TRBD2 (5 bases each). This CDR3 has 17 amino acids. Germline V CDR1 and CDR2: MNHEY, SMNVEV (reference sequence). V lost 6 bases, J lost 6 bases, and 24 bases lay in between.

This rearrangement joins TRBV2 to TRBJ1-2, with a possible D match to TRBD1 (5 bases). The germline V gene encodes CDR1 SNHLY and CDR2 FYNNEI. Trimming removed 1 base at V and 8 bases at J, with 20 bases between. This CDR3 is 16 amino acids long. CDR3 residues: CASSEGGEGALSGYTF. Here the CDR3 DNA reads TGTGCCAGCAGTGAAGGGGGCGAGGGCGCTTTGAGCGGCTACACCTTC.

This clone turned up a few times. The chain's CDR3 is CASSPGTGLNTEAFF. In DNA, the CDR3 is TGTGCCAGCAGCCCAGGGACGGGCCTGAACACTGAAGCTTTCTTT. The chain combines TRBV9 with TRBJ1-1; TRBD1 might be the D (5 bases). Germline V CDR1 and CDR2: SGDLS, YYNGEE. CDR3 size: 15 residues. Trimming pared 4 bases from V and 0 bases from J, leaving 13 bases between.

V is TRBV28 and J is TRBJ2-1, with D perhaps matching TRBD1 (6 bases). This CDR3 contains 13 residues. Looked up from germline, CDR1 is MDHEN and CDR2 is SYDVKM. The V end was cut by 8 bases, the J end by 4 bases, with 12 bases between. The CDR3 sequence: CASEGDEYNEQFF. CDR3 nucleotides: TGTGCCAGCGAGGGGGATGAGTACAATGAGCAGTTCTTC.

The genes are TRBV5-4 and TRBJ1-6, with D unresolved. CDR1 is SGHNT, CDR2 YYREEE, per germline (reference sequence). Trimming left V 0 bases short and J 7 bases short, with 11 bases between. The CDR3 length is 15 residues. This chain's CDR3 is CASSLDGSSNSPLHF. The CDR3 region has the DNA TGTGCCAGCAGCTTGGACGGCTCCTCGAATTCACCCCTCCACTTT.

V is TRBV4-2 and J is TRBJ1-5, with 7 bases matching TRBD1. The CDR3 loop spans 16 amino acids. CDR1 is LGHNA and CDR2 is YNFKEQ in the germline V gene. Trimming removed 0 bases from V and 4 bases from J; junction bases left unmatched: 6. The CDR3 DNA is TGTGCCAGCAGCCAAGAGTTACAGGGGCCTAATCAGCCCCAGCATTTT. Translated, it gives CASSQELQGPNQPQHF.

The J gene is TRBJ1-6, the V gene TRBV27; no firm D call. Trimming cost V 5 bases and J 6 bases, with 23 bases left between them. Germline V gene data show CDR1 as MNHEY and CDR2 as SMNVEV (reference sequence). This CDR3 is 18 amino acids long. The chain's CDR3 is CASSRTRVGRMSNSPLHF. As DNA, the CDR3 is TGTGCCAGCAGTCGGACCCGAGTCGGGCGGATGAGTAATTCACCCCTCCACTTT.

This clone was counted a single time. This rearrangement joins TRBV7-2 to TRBJ2-7, with a weak D call TRBD2 (5 bases). This CDR3 is built from 15 residues. The germline CDR1 and CDR2 sequences are SGHTA and FQGNSA. V lost 5 bases and J lost 0, with 14 bases in between. The CDR3 spells CASSADGVLSYEQYF. DNA for the CDR3: TGTGCCAGCAGCGCAGACGGGGTGCTCTCCTACGAGCAGTACTTC.

The chain joins TRBV15 to TRBJ1-2; 9 bases fit TRBD1. CDR3 length equals 16 residues. Germline CDR1 reads LNHNV; CDR2 reads YYDKDF (reference sequence). The V segment lost 5 bases and the J segment 7 bases; nucleotides outside the gene matches: 14. CDR3 region: CATSGGTGTGHIGYTF. The CDR3 DNA reads as TGTGCCACCAGCGGGGGAACCGGGACAGGGCATATTGGCTACACCTTC.

J is TRBJ1-2 and V is TRBV7-9; no definite D call. V lost 5 bases and J lost 2, with 9 bases in between. Germline V gene data show CDR1 as SEHNR and CDR2 as FQNEAQ (reference sequence). The CDR3 runs to 13 residues. This chain's CDR3 is CASSPPGNYGYTF. The CDR3 DNA is TGTGCCAGCAGCCCCCCCGGGAACTATGGCTACACCTTC.

This clone has a count of ten or more. The chain couples TRBV27 to TRBJ2-7; D assignment may be TRBD1 or TRBD2 (5 bases each). The V and J ends lost 4 bases and 0 bases respectively, with 10 bases between them. The germline CDR1 and CDR2 sequences are MNHEY and SMNVEV (reference sequence). This CDR3 comprises 14 residues. The CDR3 DNA reads TGTGCCAGCAGTTGGACCGGGGCCTCCTACGAGCAGTACTTC. It encodes CASSWTGASYEQYF.

The genes are TRBV6-5 and TRBJ1-4; D possibly corresponds to TRBD1 (5 bases). Germline-derived CDR1 and CDR2 are MNHEY and SVGAGI. V was trimmed by 6 bases and J by 6 bases, leaving 11 bases between them. The CDR3 has 13 amino acids. CDR3 in amino acids: CASRGEWHEKLFF. As DNA, the CDR3 is TGTGCCAGCAGGGGGGAGTGGCATGAAAAACTGTTTTTT.

This clone appeared a single time. J is TRBJ2-3 and V is TRBV29-1; D assignment may be TRBD1 or TRBD2 (6 bases each). Germline assignment: CDR1 SQVTM and CDR2 ANQGSEA. The length of the CDR3 is 16 residues. V was cut by 6 bases and J by 0 bases, with 19 bases left in between. The CDR3 sequence: CSVTGGSGASTDTQYF. The DNA of the CDR3 is TGCAGCGTGACCGGGGGCAGTGGGGCTAGCACAGATACGCAGTATTTT.